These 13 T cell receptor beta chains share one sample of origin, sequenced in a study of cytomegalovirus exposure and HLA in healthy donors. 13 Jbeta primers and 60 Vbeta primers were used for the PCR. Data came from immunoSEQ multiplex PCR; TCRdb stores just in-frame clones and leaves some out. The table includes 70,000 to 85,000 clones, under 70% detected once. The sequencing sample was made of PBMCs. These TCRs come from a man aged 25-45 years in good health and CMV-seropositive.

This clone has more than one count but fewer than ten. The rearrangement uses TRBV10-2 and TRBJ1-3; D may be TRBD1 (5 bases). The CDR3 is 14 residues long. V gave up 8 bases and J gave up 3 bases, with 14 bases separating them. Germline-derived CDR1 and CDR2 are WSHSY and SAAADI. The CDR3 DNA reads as TGCGCCAGCGGGCGGGGGTTAGATGGAAACACCATATATTTT. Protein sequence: CASGRGLDGNTIYF.

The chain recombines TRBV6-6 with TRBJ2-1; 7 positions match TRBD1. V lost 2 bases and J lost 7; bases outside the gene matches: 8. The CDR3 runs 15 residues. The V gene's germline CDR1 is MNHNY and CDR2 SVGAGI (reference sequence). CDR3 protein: CASSYPTGRGNEQFF. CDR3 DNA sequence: TGTGCCAGCAGTTACCCCACCGGCAGGGGGAATGAGCAGTTCTTC.

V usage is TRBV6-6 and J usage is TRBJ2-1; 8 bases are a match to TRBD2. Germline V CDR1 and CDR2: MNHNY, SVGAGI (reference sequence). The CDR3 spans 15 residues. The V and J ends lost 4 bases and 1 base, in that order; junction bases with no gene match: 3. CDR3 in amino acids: CASSSTGGSYNEQFF. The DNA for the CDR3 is TGTGCCAGCAGTTCCACGGGGGGGTCCTACAATGAGCAGTTCTTC.

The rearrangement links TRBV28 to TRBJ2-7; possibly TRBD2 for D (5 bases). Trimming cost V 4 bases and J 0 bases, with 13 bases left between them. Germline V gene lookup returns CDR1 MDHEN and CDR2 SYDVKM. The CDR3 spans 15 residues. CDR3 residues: CASSSGLESSYEQYF. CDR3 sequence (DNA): TGTGCCAGCAGTTCCGGACTGGAAAGCTCCTACGAGCAGTACTTC.

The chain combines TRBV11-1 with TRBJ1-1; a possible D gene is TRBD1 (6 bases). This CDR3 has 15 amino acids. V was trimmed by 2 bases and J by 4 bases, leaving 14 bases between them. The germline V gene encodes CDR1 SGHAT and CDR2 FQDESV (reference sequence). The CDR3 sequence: CASSLQNRVGTEAFF. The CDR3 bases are TGTGCCAGCAGCTTACAGAACAGGGTAGGCACTGAAGCTTTCTTT.

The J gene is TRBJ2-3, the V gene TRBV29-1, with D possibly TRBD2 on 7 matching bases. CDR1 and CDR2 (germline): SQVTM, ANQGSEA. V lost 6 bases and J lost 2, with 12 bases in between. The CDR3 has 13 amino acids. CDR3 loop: CSVTGGPTDTQYF. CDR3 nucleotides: TGCAGCGTAACGGGGGGCCCCACAGATACGCAGTATTTT.

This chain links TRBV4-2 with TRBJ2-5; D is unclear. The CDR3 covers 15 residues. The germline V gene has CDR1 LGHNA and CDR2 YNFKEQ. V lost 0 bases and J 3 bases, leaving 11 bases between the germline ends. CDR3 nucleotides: TGTGCCAGCAGCCAAGAGAGGTCGAACAAAGAGACCCAGTACTTC. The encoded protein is CASSQERSNKETQYF.

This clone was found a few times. The CDR3 DNA sequence: TGTGCCAGCAGCAAAGAACAGTGGTATGGCTACACCTTC. Protein sequence: CASSKEQWYGYTF. The rearrangement uses TRBV21-1 and TRBJ1-2; TRBD1, the table's D call, lacks a check against the DNA. TRBV21-1 is classified as a pseudogene. This CDR3 has 13 residues.

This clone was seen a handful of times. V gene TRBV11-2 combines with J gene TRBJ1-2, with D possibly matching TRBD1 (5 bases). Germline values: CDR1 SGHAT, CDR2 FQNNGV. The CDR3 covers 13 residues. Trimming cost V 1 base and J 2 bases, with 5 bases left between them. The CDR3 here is CASSLAGNYGYTF. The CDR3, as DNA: TGTGCCAGCAGCTTAGCAGGGAACTATGGCTACACCTTC.

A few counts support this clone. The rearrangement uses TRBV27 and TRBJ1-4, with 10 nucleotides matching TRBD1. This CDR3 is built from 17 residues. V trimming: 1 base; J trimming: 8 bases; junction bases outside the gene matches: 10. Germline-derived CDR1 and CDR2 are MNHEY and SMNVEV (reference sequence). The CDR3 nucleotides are TGTGCCAGCAGTTTATGGCGAAGGACAGGGGGTGGCGAAAAACTGTTTTTT. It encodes CASSLWRRTGGGEKLFF.

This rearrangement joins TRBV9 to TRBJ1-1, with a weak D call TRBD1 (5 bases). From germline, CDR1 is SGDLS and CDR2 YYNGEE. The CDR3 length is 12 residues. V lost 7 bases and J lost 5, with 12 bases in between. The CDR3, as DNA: TGTGCCAGCGGTAGGGGCGGAACTGAAGCTTTCTTT. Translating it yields CASGRGGTEAFF.

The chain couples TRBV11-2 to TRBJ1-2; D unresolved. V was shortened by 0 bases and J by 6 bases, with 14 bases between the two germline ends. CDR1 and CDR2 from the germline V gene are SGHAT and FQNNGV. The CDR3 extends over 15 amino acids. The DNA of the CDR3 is TGTGCCAGCAGCTTAGAGGGTAGAGGTTGGAATGGCTACACCTTC. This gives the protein CASSLEGRGWNGYTF.

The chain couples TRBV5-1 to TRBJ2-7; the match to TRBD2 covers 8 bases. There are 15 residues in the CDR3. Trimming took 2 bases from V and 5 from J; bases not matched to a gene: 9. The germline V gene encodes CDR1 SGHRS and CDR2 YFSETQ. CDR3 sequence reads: CASSLLGREADEQYF. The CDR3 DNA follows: TGCGCCAGCAGCTTACTAGGGCGGGAGGCCGACGAGCAGTACTTC.